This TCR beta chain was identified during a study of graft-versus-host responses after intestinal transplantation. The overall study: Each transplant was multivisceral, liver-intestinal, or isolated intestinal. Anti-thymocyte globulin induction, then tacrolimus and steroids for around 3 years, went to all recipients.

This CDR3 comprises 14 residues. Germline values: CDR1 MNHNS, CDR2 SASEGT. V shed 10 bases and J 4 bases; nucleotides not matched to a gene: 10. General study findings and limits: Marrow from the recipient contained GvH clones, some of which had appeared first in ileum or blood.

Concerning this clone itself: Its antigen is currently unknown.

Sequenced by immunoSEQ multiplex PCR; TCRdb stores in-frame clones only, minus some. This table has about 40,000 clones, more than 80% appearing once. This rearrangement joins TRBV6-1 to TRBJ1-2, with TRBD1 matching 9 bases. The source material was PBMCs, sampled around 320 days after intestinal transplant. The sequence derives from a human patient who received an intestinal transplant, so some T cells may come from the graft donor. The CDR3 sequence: CATKDRGIGYGYTF. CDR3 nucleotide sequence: TGTGCCACCAAGGACAGGGGTATCGGCTATGGCTACACCTTC.